Listed here is a single TCR beta chain. Its antigen remains undetermined. No qualities accompany the bases; no much larger clone lies one base away. The cohort consisted of 670 or so healthy bone marrow donors. All cohort members were sampled while nominally healthy, although unrecorded immune exposures were likely present. The donor tested CMV seropositive and was one of the 289 seropositive cohort members. Each donor provided a peripheral blood sample, and peripheral blood mononuclear cells were used for TCR beta sequencing. Genomic DNA was extracted from the blood cell samples with the Qiagen DNeasy Blood Extraction Kit. The sample originates from a study of cytomegalovirus exposure and HLA in healthy donors (dated by TCRdb to 2016 to 2017). General notes on the study: According to an earlier analysis of a few hundred of the donors, about 180 million T cells yielded roughly 100 million unique TCR beta sequences and approximately 300 Gb of sequence data. Roughly 5 DR-DQ haplotypes were handled as single units for association and clustering, since linkage in the cohort was strong. Along with the approximately 650-subject first cohort, a separate validation cohort of around 110 different subjects was used. An earlier analysis of around 640 of the donors used high-throughput TCR beta sequencing to judge whether each TCR beta V gene segment behaved as functional or pseudogenic. Every discovery cohort repertoire had been produced on one sequencing platform. A later genetic analysis used genome-wide SNP genotypes for about 65% of the roughly 670 donors, treating that subset as a discovery cohort. HLA typing covered class I and class II loci at four-digit resolution. Across about 380 genotyped donors of the cohort, an average of approximately 200,000 unique TCR beta nucleotide sequences per donor were sequenced, and roughly a sixth of those sequences were non-productive. The number of donors typed differed by locus, with roughly 629-640 for A, B, C, DRB1 and DQB1, around 500 for DQA1, over 600 for DPA1, and some 440 for DPB1. To study patterns of TCR occurrence, a later analysis re-analyzed previously published TCR beta repertoires from 666 donors and added high-resolution HLA genotyping. An early release covering about 600 HLA-typed donors comprised 300 to 350 gigabases of sequencing data and 85 million to 100 million unique TCR sequences. Donor age, sex, ethnicity and CMV serostatus were compiled together with the repertoire data. The later analysis used no new phenotypic data to find candidate immune exposures, relying instead on TCR beta sequences and their occurrence across donors. Among the roughly 400 genotyped donors, approximately 77% belonged to the genetic ancestry cluster associated with self-reported Caucasian donors. Using immunosequencing, the study profiled T cell repertoires from approximately 700 subjects and related those repertoires to cytomegalovirus serostatus. The study combined high-throughput TCR immunosequencing, statistical association of individual TCRs with disease status, and machine learning to predict cytomegalovirus infection status. The study was designed to test whether signatures of past pathogen exposure could be identified by cataloging public T cell receptors. The investigation overall reported the following: A later analysis reported that several top co-occurrence clusters appeared linked to parvovirus B19, influenza, CMV and Epstein-Barr virus. The classifier was reported to diagnose cytomegalovirus status with high specificity and sensitivity in both the original and validation cohorts. Three of the identified cytomegalovirus-associated TCR beta chains were confirmed in vitro to be specific for cytomegalovirus antigens. In a later analysis, HLA-associated TCR beta chains showed more clonal expansion and lower generation probabilities than non-associated chains that were equally common. The earlier analysis of around 600 of the donors excluded 15 to 20 rarely observed V segments, including chromosome 9 orphons, because counts were too low. A cluster of highly shared sequence variants was judged likely to be a technical artifact of the sequencing pipeline. Because HLA typing was unavailable for some donors at each locus, only the typed subset was used in association tests. This cohort had only TCR beta chains sequenced, and the lack of alpha or paired-chain data limited which features could be detected. The study listed 150 to 200 TCR beta chains as associated with cytomegalovirus. A later analysis found that most CMV-associated TCR beta chains appeared HLA-restricted, with HLA associations seemingly driven largely by CMV exposure. Sequencing depth was assumed to be roughly uniform across donors in the presence/absence analyses, though that assumption may not hold. In a later genetic analysis, a missense DCLRE1C variant was associated with V-gene and J-gene trimming of TCR beta chains, and the association was replicated in an independent cohort. In a later analysis, TCR association rates were found to vary across HLA loci, with the most associated TCRs seen for DRB1 alleles and the fewest for HLA-C alleles. Correlated functional status among segregating V segments might reflect linkage disequilibrium, but an unknown experimental factor could not be ruled out. Most TCR sequences were observed very rarely across donors, whereas some public TCRs were present in many individuals. Assigning TCR associations to individual alleles was difficult when HLA alleles, especially DR and DQ, strongly co-occurred. According to a later genetic analysis, donors in an Asian-associated ancestry cluster had fewer N-insertions in productive TCRs than the approximately 710-donor mean. CMV serostatus was the only immune exposure information available for the cohort. A later analysis associated 15,000 or so TCR beta sequences with specific HLA alleles at a false discovery rate of 0.05. A further reported finding was that TCR beta sequences accurately predicted the HLA-A and HLA-B alleles for most subjects in the first cohort. An earlier analysis of around 600 of the donors showed that most TCR beta V segments appeared in productive rearrangements either about 90% or about 30% of the time, which broadly matched IMGT annotations. The authors suggested that the approach could potentially be generalized to other disease states and immunological phenotypes. Some IMGT-functional V segments, including TRBV6-2 and TRBV6-3, could not be distinguished by the 87-base-pair reads and were therefore excluded.

The cysteine opens and the phenylalanine closes a CDR3 of 15 amino acids. CDR3 DNA is the only sequence kept; it has 45 bases, read in frame from the first base. V is pruned by 5 bases and J by 3 bases, leaving 8 bases of the junction without a gene match. CDR1 and CDR2 were assigned from the germline V gene (reference sequence) as PRHDT and FYEKMQ. The library was obtained by the immunoSEQ multiplex PCR assay. A mixture of 60 forward primers for TCR Vbeta segments and 13 reverse primers for TCR Jbeta segments was used in the multiplex PCR. The CDR3 region of rearranged TCR beta genes was amplified from genomic DNA by a multiplex PCR assay. Amplified TCR beta libraries were sequenced as 87-base-pair reads on the Illumina HiSeq System. In the source study's methods: A later analysis counted approximately 84 million unique TCR beta chains across the approximately 700 repertoires, and roughly 10 million of these chains were shared by at least two donors. A nearest-neighbor algorithm error-corrected the raw reads and collapsed the reads into unique sequences, merging closely related sequences to remove PCR and sequencing errors. CDR3 sequences were aligned to IMGT reference sequences to assign V, D and J gene segments. For a sequence to be retained, at least a six-nucleotide match to both a V gene segment and a J gene segment was required. A rearrangement counted as productive if the CDR3 had no stop codons and remained in frame with V and J, and every other rearrangement counted as non-productive. Following IMGT convention, CDR3 was defined as the stretch from the second conserved V-encoded cysteine up to the conserved J-encoded phenylalanine. The earlier analysis of 500 to 600 of the donors excluded sequences that lacked an unambiguous match to a single V gene segment. In an earlier analysis of several hundred of the donors, V segments were called functional above 56.7% productive rearrangements and were called segregating when the between-donor standard deviation exceeded 5%. To diagnose cytomegalovirus status from the catalog of TCR beta chain sequences, a statistical classification framework was built. In a later analysis, V and J genes were assigned by comparing TCR nucleotide sequences against IMGT/GENE-DB human TR gene sequences. Using the TCRdist pipeline, a later analysis assigned CDR3 sequences along with most-parsimonious VDJ recombination scenarios. A later analysis defined each TCR beta chain by its CDR3 amino acid sequence plus V-gene family, and excluded reads lacking a unique V-gene family. As a way to deal with suspected cross-contamination and a sequencing artifact, a later analysis dropped 450 to 600 nucleotide sequences that were highly shared and had low generation probability. A later analysis calculated a clonal expansion index for each public chain from normalized within-repertoire ranks of inferred template counts. Generation probabilities in a later analysis came from a VDJ recombination model fitted to out-of-frame rearrangements, and those results were checked against IGoR. In a later analysis, TCR-TCR, TCR-HLA and TCR-CMV co-occurrence was scored with hypergeometric tests, and a repertoire-size bias correction was applied to TCR pairs. To estimate false discovery rates, a later analysis permuted the HLA or CMV assignments 20 times. A later analysis grouped co-occurring TCRs with DBSCAN, adding TCRdist sequence similarity when clustering within HLA-allele-positive subsets. Repertoires with fewer than 30,000 or more than 120,000 public chains, plus five repertoires with anomalous nucleotide sharing, were excluded from co-occurrence clustering. TCRdb mirrors the immuneACCESS table, restricted to in-frame sequences. Some clones are absent from its copies; in checked studies, under half trace to an unresolved V gene, and the reason for the others is unknown. V and J calls and clone size come straight from that table; D and trimming were deduced from the DNA. The sample has 200,000 to 250,000 clones on record, more than 60% of them singletons. Roughly 2.5% of the sample is held by the ten biggest clonotypes.

The origin of this receptor is an older woman in good health and CMV-seropositive. The chain links TRBV13 with TRBJ2-7, and 9 bases in between align with TRBD1. The source material was PBMCs. The sequence in DNA is TGTGCCAGCAGCACACCAAGACAGGGGGTCTACGAGCAGTACTTC. Protein translation: CASSTPRQGVYEQYF. The CDR3 plus the reference TRBV13 and TRBJ2-7 genes for the other parts give the full variable domain: AAGVIQSPRHLIKEKRETATLKCYPIPRHDTVYWYQQGPGQDPQFLISFYEKMQSDKGSIPDRFSAQQFSDYHSELNMSSLELGDSALYFCASSTPRQGVYEQYFGPGTRLTVT.